This is a list of T cell receptor beta chains from one sample in a study of blood T cell repertoires in COVID-19. The table came from immunoSEQ multiplex PCR; TCRdb's copy has only in-frame clones and leaves some out. This sample has roughly 150,000 clones, with 80% to 85% found just once. Input material: peripheral blood. Receptor source: a woman of 80 years or more with acute or convalescent COVID-19. CDR3s include the opening cysteine and the closing phenylalanine or tryptophan. D genes are given only for firm matches. Only part of the rows carry a size: once, few, many, or a class if the clone is expanded.

>TRBV5-8|NA|once|TRBJ2-3
CASSLGQKDTDTQYF
TGTGCCAGCAGCTTGGGACAGAAAGACACAGATACGCAGTATTTT
>TRBV28|TRBD2|NA|TRBJ2-7
CASSDLAGVPYEQYF
TGTGCCAGCAGTGATCTAGCGGGAGTGCCCTACGAGCAGTACTTC
>TRBV29-1|NA|NA|TRBJ1-1
CSVEGSAVGGTEAFF
TGCAGCGTTGAAGGCTCGGCCGTAGGCGGCACTGAAGCTTTCTTT
>TRBV7-3|NA|NA|TRBJ2-7
CASSLAGALSYEQYF
TGTGCCAGCAGCTTAGCAGGGGCTCTCTCCTACGAGCAGTACTTC
>TRBV5-5|NA|NA|TRBJ1-1
CASSLWGPGTEAFF
TGTGCCAGCAGCTTGTGGGGGCCCGGGACTGAAGCTTTCTTT
>TRBV2|TRBD2|NA|TRBJ2-7
CASISGSGSYEQYF
TGTGCCAGCATTAGCGGGAGTGGTTCCTACGAGCAGTACTTC
>TRBV18|TRBD1|NA|TRBJ2-1
CASFPDRGAYNEQFF
TGTGCCAGCTTCCCGGACAGGGGAGCCTACAATGAGCAGTTCTTC
>TRBV28|TRBD2|NA|TRBJ2-1
CASRPASSGEVDEQFF
TGTGCCAGCAGGCCGGCCTCTAGCGGGGAAGTCGATGAGCAGTTCTTC
>TRBV7-9|NA|NA|TRBJ2-3
CASSSLGTDTQYF
TGTGCCAGCAGCTCGCTCGGGACAGATACGCAGTATTTT
>TRBV7-9|NA|NA|TRBJ2-7
CASSSPGENEQYF
TGTGCCAGCAGCAGTCCGGGAGAGAACGAGCAGTACTTC
>TRBV28|NA|NA|TRBJ1-1
CASSLPGTEKAFF
TGTGCCAGCAGTTTGCCCGGGACTGAAAAAGCTTTCTTT
>TRBV5-6|NA|NA|TRBJ1-5
CASSLGRGRSYSNQPQHF
TGTGCCAGCAGCTTGGGAAGGGGCAGATCTTATAGCAATCAGCCCCAGCATTTT
>TRBV2|NA|NA|TRBJ2-2
CASSEAGDTGELFF
TGTGCCAGCAGTGAAGCAGGGGACACCGGGGAGCTGTTTTTT
>TRBV28|NA|NA|TRBJ1-2
CASRPGQTLIGYTF
TGTGCCAGCAGGCCTGGACAGACTCTCATAGGCTACACCTTC
>TRBV16|TRBD1|few|TRBJ2-7
CASSQLGRGQGHEQYF
TGTGCCAGCAGCCAACTCGGTCGGGGACAGGGCCACGAGCAGTACTTC
>TRBV27|TRBD1|NA|TRBJ2-7
CASSPYRDRGYEQYF
TGTGCCAGCAGTCCATACCGGGACAGGGGTTACGAGCAGTACTTC
>TRBV7-9|NA|NA|TRBJ1-4
CASSYNRVNEKLFF
TGTGCCAGCAGCTATAACAGGGTGAATGAAAAACTGTTTTTT
>TRBV5-1|NA|NA|TRBJ1-4
CASSLMSQGANEKLFF
TGCGCCAGCAGCTTGATGTCACAGGGAGCTAATGAAAAACTGTTTTTT
>TRBV2|TRBD1|NA|TRBJ1-5
CASSVEGRGYQPQHF
TGTGCCAGCAGTGTCGAAGGCAGGGGGTATCAGCCCCAGCATTTT
>TRBV5-5|NA|many|TRBJ2-7
CASSSKGGPDEQYF
TGTGCCAGCAGCTCCAAAGGGGGACCCGACGAGCAGTACTTC
>TRBV28|TRBD1|NA|TRBJ2-1
CASSWTGGSGNEQFF
TGTGCCAGCAGTTGGACAGGGGGCAGTGGCAATGAGCAGTTCTTC
>TRBV4-1|TRBD1|NA|TRBJ1-5
CASRGQGQGNQPQHF
TGCGCCAGCCGGGGACAGGGACAGGGCAATCAGCCCCAGCATTTT
>TRBV3-1/TRBV3-2|NA|NA|TRBJ2-3
CASSQGTSTDTQYF
TGTGCCAGCAGCCAAGGGACTAGCACAGATACGCAGTATTTT
>TRBV7-9|TRBD1|NA|TRBJ2-2
CASSFQGAGELFF
TGTGCCAGCAGCTTCCAGGGGGCCGGGGAGCTGTTTTTT
>TRBV3-1/TRBV3-2|NA|NA|TRBJ1-5
CASSQGRGGQPQHF
TGTGCCAGCAGCCAAGGGAGGGGAGGACAGCCCCAGCATTTT
>TRBV10-3|NA|NA|TRBJ2-1
CAISESILAADEQFF
TGTGCCATCAGTGAGTCAATACTCGCAGCGGATGAGCAGTTCTTC
>TRBV7-9|NA|NA|TRBJ2-7
CASSLALSSEQYF
TGTGCCAGCAGCTTAGCGCTGTCCAGCGAGCAGTACTTC
>TRBV10-3|NA|NA|TRBJ2-3
CAISEGGAYGTDTQYF
TGTGCCATCAGTGAGGGGGGGGCCTACGGCACAGATACGCAGTATTTT
>TRBV2|TRBD1|once|TRBJ1-4
CASRGTGGEKLFF
TGTGCCAGCCGGGGGACAGGGGGTGAAAAACTGTTTTTT
>TRBV10-3|TRBD1|NA|TRBJ2-7
CAISTGTAIYEQYF
TGTGCCATCAGTACCGGGACAGCGATATACGAGCAGTACTTC
>TRBV30|TRBD1|NA|TRBJ1-5
CAWGGQGDQPQHF
TGTGCCTGGGGTGGACAGGGCGACCAGCCCCAGCATTTT
>TRBV7-9|TRBD1|few|TRBJ1-2
CASSFGQGDGYTF
TGTGCCAGCAGCTTCGGGCAGGGGGACGGCTACACCTTC
>TRBV7-9|TRBD1|NA|TRBJ2-3
CASSLVGHGQEDTDTQYF
TGTGCCAGCAGCTTAGTTGGACACGGACAGGAGGACACAGATACGCAGTATTTT
>TRBV7-3|NA|NA|TRBJ1-1
CASSPTGMEEAFF
TGTGCCAGCAGCCCTACAGGGATGGAGGAAGCTTTCTTT
>TRBV2|NA|NA|TRBJ1-3
CASSDIGRGRNTIYF
TGTGCCAGCAGTGATATCGGCAGGGGCAGAAACACCATATATTTT
>TRBV11-1|NA|NA|TRBJ2-1
CASSYWTQPPGAEQFF
TGTGCCAGCAGCTACTGGACTCAGCCCCCTGGCGCTGAGCAGTTCTTC
>TRBV9|NA|NA|TRBJ2-1
CASSVARQSMPPTYNEQFF
TGTGCCAGCAGCGTAGCGAGACAGAGTATGCCTCCCACCTACAATGAGCAGTTCTTC
>TRBV28|NA|NA|TRBJ2-1
CASSSWPRLAYNEQFF
TGTGCCAGCAGTTCATGGCCTAGACTGGCGTACAATGAGCAGTTCTTC
>TRBV19|NA|NA|TRBJ1-3
CASIRPGAGNTIYF
TGTGCCAGTATCCGACCGGGGGCTGGAAACACCATATATTTT
>TRBV7-2|NA|NA|TRBJ2-6
CASSSSRAGANVLTF
TGTGCCAGCAGCTCCTCTCGGGCTGGGGCCAACGTCCTGACTTTC
>TRBV5-6|NA|NA|TRBJ2-7
CASSFDTIEEQYF
TGTGCCAGCAGCTTCGACACCATTGAGGAGCAGTACTTC
>TRBV30|NA|NA|TRBJ1-1
CAWSFDTEAFF
TGTGCCTGGAGTTTCGACACTGAAGCTTTCTTT
>TRBV2|NA|NA|TRBJ1-2
CASSEAVVGYTF
TGTGCCAGCAGTGAAGCGGTAGTTGGCTACACCTTC
>TRBV4-1|NA|NA|TRBJ2-7
CASSRQMATGSYEQYF
TGCGCCAGCAGCCGCCAAATGGCAACAGGATCCTACGAGCAGTACTTC
>TRBV10-3|TRBD1|NA|TRBJ1-3
CAISRDRGPGNTIYF
TGTGCCATCAGTAGGGACAGGGGGCCTGGAAACACCATATATTTT
>TRBV27|NA|few|TRBJ1-2
CASSLHSYYGYTF
TGTGCCAGCAGTTTACACAGTTACTATGGCTACACCTTC
>TRBV11-2|NA|NA|TRBJ2-4
CASSFGGRSYIGNIQYF
TGTGCCAGCAGCTTTGGCGGTAGAAGCTATATCGGGAACATTCAGTACTTC
>TRBV29-1|TRBD2|NA|TRBJ2-1
CSVELAGEAIYNEQFF
TGCAGCGTTGAACTAGCGGGAGAGGCTATATACAATGAGCAGTTCTTC
>TRBV14|TRBD1|few|TRBJ1-1
CASSPWDRVSSGAFF
TGTGCCAGCAGCCCATGGGACAGGGTATCCTCTGGAGCTTTCTTT
>TRBV16|NA|few|TRBJ1-1
CASSQFIRPGAEAFF
TGTGCCAGCAGCCAATTCATACGGCCCGGGGCTGAAGCTTTCTTT
>TRBV4-1|TRBD1|NA|TRBJ2-3
CASSRGTGEGTDTQYF
TGCGCCAGCAGCCGTGGGACAGGGGAAGGCACAGATACGCAGTATTTT
>TRBV18|TRBD1|NA|TRBJ2-3
CASSSTGGSPDTQYF
TGTGCCAGCTCATCGACAGGGGGTAGCCCAGATACGCAGTATTTT
>TRBV5-4|TRBD1|once|TRBJ1-3
CASSAIGTVSGNTIYF
TGTGCCAGCAGCGCTATCGGGACAGTCTCTGGAAACACCATATATTTT
>TRBV10-3|NA|NA|TRBJ2-7
CAISAPTYEQYF
TGTGCCATCAGTGCACCTACCTACGAGCAGTACTTC
>TRBV2|NA|few|TRBJ2-1
CASSDPGRGVFF
TGTGCCAGCAGTGACCCGGGCAGGGGTGTGTTCTTC
>TRBV2|TRBD1|NA|TRBJ1-4
CASSDGQGYEKLFF
TGTGCCAGCAGTGACGGACAGGGGTATGAAAAACTGTTTTTT
>TRBV19|NA|NA|TRBJ2-1
CASSISHAPLGDYNEQFF
TGTGCCAGTAGTATATCCCACGCCCCCCTCGGGGATTACAATGAGCAGTTCTTC
>TRBV7-6|TRBD2|NA|TRBJ2-7
CASSSTSGATYEQYF
TGTGCCAGCAGCTCCACTAGCGGCGCCACCTACGAGCAGTACTTC
>TRBV5-1|NA|NA|TRBJ1-1
CASSLSRTARLMNTEAFF
TGCGCCAGCAGCTTGTCCCGGACAGCTCGTCTGATGAACACTGAAGCTTTCTTT